Listed here is a single TCR beta chain. The data stem from a study of cytomegalovirus exposure and HLA in healthy donors. PCR involved 60 Vbeta and 13 Jbeta primers. The repertoire was sequenced with immunoSEQ multiplex PCR; TCRdb's copy has only in-frame clones and lacks some. This sample has hundreds of thousands of clones, with 80% to 85% found just once. Between the trimmed V and J ends, which lost 6 bases and 0 bases, there was a span of 15 bases. The germline V gene encodes CDR1 MNHEY and CDR2 SMNVEV (reference sequence). This CDR3 has 17 residues. The sequence was collected from a boy aged 2 to 10 in good health and CMV-seronegative. This chain connects TRBV27 to TRBJ2-6, with D perhaps TRBD1 (5 bases). The specimen sequenced was PBMCs. This CDR3 reads CASRKFDSSSGANVLTF. In DNA, the CDR3 is TGTGCCAGCAGGAAATTCGACAGCAGCTCTGGGGCCAACGTCCTGACTTTC.